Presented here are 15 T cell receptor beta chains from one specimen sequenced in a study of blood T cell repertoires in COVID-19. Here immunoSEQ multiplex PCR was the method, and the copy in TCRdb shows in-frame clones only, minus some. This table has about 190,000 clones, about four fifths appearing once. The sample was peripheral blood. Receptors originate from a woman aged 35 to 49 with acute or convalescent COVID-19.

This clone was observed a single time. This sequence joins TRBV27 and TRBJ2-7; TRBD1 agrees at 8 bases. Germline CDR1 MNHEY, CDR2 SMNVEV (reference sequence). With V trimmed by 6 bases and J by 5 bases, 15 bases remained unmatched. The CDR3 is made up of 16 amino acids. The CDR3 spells CASSNPGQVHRDEQYF. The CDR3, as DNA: TGTGCCAGCAGCAACCCGGGACAGGTCCACCGAGACGAGCAGTACTTC.

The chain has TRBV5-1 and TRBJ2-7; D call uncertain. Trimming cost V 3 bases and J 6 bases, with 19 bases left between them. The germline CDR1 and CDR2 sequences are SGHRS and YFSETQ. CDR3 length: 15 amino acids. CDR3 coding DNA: TGCGCCAGCAGCTCGGAAGACGAGGCCTGGCGCGAGCAGTACTTC. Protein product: CASSSEDEAWREQYF.

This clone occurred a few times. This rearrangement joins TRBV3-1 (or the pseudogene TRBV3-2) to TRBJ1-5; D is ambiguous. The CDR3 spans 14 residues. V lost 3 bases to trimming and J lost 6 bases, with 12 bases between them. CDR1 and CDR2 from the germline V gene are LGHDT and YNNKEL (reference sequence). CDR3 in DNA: TGTGCCAGCAGCCATGGGCTGGAGGGTCAGCCCCAGCATTTT. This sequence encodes CASSHGLEGQPQHF.

The chain's CDR3 is CASTQGGSYNEQFF. DNA of the CDR3: TGTGCCAGCACCCAGGGGGGCTCCTACAATGAGCAGTTCTTC. The rearrangement links TRBV14 to TRBJ2-1; maybe TRBD1 (7 bases). CDR1 is SGHDN, CDR2 FVKESK, per germline. There are 14 residues in the CDR3. V was cut by 7 bases and J by 0 bases, with 10 bases left in between. The full variable domain, completed using reference TRBV14 and TRBJ2-1, is EAGVTQFPSHSVIEKGQTVTLRCDPISGHDNLYWYRRVMGKEIKFLLHFVKESKQDESGMPNNRFLAERTGGTYSTLKVQPAELEDSGVYFCASTQGGSYNEQFFGPGTRLTVL.

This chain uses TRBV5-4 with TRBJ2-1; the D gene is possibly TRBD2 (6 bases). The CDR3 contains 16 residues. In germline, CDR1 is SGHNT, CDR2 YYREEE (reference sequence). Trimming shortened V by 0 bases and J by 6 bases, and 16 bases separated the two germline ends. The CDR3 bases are TGTGCCAGCAGCTTGGAGCTCGAACTAGCCGCCAATGAGCAGTTCTTC. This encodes CASSLELELAANEQFF.

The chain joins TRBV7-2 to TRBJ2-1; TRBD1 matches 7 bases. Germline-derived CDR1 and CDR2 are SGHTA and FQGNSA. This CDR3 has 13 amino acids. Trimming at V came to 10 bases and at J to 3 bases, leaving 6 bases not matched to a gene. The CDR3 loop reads CATGTAFYNEQFF. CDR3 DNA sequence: TGTGCCACCGGGACAGCCTTCTACAATGAGCAGTTCTTC.

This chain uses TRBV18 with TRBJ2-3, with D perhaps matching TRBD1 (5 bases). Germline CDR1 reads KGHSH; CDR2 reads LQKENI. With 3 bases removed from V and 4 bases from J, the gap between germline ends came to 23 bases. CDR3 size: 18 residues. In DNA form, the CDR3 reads TGTGCCAGCTCACCCTCCGCGACGGAAGGGGTTATCGCAGATACGCAGTATTTT. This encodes CASSPSATEGVIADTQYF.

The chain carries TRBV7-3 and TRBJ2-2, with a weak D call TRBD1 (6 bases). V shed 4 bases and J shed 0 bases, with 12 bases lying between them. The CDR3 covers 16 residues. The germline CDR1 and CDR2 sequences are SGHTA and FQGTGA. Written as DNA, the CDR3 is TGTGCCAGCAGCTACCAGGGGACCGCGAACACCGGGGAGCTGTTTTTT. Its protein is CASSYQGTANTGELFF.

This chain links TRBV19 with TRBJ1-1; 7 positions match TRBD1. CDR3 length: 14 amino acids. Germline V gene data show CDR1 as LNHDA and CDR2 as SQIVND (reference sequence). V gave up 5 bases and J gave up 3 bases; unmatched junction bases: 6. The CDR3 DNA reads TGTGCCAGTAGTCACCCAGGGGGGCACACTGAAGCTTTCTTT. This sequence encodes CASSHPGGHTEAFF.

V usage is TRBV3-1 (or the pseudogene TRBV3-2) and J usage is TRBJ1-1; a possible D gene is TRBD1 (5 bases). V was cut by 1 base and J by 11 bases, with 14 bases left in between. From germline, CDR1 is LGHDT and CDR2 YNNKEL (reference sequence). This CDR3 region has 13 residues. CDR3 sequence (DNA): TGTGCCAGCAGCCAAGGTGGGGCGATAACGGCTTTCTTT. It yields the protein CASSQGGAITAFF.

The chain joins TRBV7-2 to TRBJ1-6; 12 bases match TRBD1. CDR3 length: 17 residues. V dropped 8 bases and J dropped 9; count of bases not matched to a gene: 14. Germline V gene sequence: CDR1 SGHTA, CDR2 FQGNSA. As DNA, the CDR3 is TGTGCCAGCGGACAACCGGGACAGGGGGCGCTTGGTTCACCCCTCCACTTT. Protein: CASGQPGQGALGSPLHF.

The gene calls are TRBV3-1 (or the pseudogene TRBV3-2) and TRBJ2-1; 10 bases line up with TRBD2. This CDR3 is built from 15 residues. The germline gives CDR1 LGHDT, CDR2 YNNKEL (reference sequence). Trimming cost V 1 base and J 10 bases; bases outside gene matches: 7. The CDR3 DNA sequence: TGTGCCAGCAGCCAAGTCAGCGGGGGGGCCAGGGAGCAGTTCTTC. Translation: CASSQVSGGAREQFF.

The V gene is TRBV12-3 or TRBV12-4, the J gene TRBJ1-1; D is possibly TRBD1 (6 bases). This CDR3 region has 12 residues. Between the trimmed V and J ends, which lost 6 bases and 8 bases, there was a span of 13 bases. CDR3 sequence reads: CASSLRDKEAFF. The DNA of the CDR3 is TGTGCCAGCAGCTTAAGGGACAAAGAAGCTTTCTTT.

CDR3 loop: CASSQDISGPQHF. Written as DNA, the CDR3 is TGTGCCAGCAGCCAAGATATTTCAGGGCCCCAGCATTTT. The J gene is TRBJ1-5, the V gene TRBV14, with no clear D. This CDR3 region has 13 residues. Trimming stripped 0 bases from V and 9 bases from J, with 9 bases between. The germline gives CDR1 SGHDN, CDR2 FVKESK.

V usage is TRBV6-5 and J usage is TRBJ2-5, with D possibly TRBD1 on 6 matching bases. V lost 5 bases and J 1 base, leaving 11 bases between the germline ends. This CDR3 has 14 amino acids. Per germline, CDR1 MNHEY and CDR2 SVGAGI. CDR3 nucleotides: TGTGCCAGCAGTCACAGGGTACCCCAAGAGACCCAGTACTTC. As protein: CASSHRVPQETQYF.